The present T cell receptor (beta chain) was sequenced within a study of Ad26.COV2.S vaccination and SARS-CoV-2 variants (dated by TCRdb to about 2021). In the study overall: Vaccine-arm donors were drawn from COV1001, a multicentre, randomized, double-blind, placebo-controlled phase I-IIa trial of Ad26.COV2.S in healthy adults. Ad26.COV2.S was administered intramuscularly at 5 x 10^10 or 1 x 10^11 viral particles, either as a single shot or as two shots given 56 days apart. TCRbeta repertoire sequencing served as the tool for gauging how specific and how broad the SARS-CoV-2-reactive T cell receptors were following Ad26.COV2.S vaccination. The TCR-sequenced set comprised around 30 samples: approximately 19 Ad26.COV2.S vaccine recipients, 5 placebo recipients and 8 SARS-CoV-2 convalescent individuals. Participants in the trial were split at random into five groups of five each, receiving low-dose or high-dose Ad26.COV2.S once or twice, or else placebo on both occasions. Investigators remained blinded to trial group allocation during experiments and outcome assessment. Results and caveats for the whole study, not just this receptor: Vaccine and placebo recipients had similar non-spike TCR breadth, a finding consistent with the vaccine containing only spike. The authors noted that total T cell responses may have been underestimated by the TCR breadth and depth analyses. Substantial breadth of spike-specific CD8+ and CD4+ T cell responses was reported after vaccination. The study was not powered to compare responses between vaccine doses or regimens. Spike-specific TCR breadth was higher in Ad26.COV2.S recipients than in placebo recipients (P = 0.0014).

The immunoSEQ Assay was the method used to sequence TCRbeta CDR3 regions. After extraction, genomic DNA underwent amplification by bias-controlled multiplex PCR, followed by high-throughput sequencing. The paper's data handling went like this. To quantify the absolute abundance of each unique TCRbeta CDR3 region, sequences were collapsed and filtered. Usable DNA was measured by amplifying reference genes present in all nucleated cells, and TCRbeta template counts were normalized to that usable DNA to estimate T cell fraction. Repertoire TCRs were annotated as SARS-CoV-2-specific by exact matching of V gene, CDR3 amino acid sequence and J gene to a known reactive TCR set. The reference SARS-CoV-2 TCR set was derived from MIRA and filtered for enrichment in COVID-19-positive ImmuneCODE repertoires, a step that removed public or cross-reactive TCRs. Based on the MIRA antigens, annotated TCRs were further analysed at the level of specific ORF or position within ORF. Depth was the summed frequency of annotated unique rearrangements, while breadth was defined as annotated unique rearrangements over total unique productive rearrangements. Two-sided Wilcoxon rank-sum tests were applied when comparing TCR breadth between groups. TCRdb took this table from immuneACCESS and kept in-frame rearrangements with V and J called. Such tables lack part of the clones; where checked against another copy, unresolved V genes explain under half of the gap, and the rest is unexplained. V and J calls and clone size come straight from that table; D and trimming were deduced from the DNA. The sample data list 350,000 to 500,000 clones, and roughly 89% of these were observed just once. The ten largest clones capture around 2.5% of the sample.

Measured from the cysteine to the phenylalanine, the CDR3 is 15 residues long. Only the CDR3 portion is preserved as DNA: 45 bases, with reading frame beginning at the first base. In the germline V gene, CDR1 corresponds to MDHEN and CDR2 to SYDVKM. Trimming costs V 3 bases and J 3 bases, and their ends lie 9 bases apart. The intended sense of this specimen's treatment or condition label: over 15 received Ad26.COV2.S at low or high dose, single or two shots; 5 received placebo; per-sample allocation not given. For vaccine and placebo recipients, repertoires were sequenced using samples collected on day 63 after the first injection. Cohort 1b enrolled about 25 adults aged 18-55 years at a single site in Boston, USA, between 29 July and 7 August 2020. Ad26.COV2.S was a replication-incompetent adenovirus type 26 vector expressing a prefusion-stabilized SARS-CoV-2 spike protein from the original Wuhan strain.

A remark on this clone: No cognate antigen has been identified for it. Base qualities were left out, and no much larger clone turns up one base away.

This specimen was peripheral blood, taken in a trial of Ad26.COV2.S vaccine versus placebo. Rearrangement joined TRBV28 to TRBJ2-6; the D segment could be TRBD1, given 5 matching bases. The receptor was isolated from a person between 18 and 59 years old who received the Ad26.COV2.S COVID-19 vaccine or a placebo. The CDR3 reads CASSFRGRGANVLTF. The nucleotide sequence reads TGTGCCAGCAGTTTTAGGGGTCGTGGGGCCAACGTCCTGACTTTC.